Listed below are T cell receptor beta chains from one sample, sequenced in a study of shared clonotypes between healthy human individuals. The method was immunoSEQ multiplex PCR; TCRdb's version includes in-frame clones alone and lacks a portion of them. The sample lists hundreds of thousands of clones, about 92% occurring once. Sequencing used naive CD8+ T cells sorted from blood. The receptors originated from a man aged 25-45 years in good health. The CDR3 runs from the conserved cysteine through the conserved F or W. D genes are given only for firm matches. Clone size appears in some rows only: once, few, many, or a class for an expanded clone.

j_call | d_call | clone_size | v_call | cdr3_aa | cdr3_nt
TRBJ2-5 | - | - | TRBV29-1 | CSVKGDNETQYF | TGCAGCGTTAAGGGGGATAATGAGACCCAGTACTTC
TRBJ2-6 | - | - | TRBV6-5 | CASSYSVGANVLTF | TGTGCCAGCAGTTACTCGGTTGGGGCCAACGTCCTGACTTTC
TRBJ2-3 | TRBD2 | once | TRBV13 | CASSLGLGSGESTDTQYF | TGTGCCAGCAGCTTAGGCCTGGGTAGCGGGGAAAGCACAGATACGCAGTATTTT
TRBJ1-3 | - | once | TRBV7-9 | CAMNHRNREANTIYF | TGTGCCATGAACCACCGCAACAGGGAAGCAAACACCATATATTTT
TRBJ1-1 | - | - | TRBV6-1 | CASSEAWDGNTEAFF | TGTGCCAGCAGTGAAGCTTGGGACGGAAACACTGAAGCTTTCTTT
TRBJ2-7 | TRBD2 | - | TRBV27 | CASSWRGRPPDEQYF | TGTGCCAGCAGTTGGCGCGGGAGGCCACCCGACGAGCAGTACTTC
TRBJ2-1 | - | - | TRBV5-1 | CASSWDLYNEQFF | TGCGCCAGCAGCTGGGACTTATACAATGAGCAGTTCTTC
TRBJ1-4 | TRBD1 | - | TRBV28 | CASRLDRVLNEKLFF | TGTGCCAGCAGGCTAGACAGGGTTTTAAATGAAAAACTGTTTTTT
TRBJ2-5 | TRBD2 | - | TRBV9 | CASSEGLAVVETQYF | TGTGCCAGCAGCGAGGGACTAGCGGTGGTCGAGACCCAGTACTTC
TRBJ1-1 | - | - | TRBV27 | CASRMRGNTEAFF | TGTGCCAGCAGGATGCGAGGTAACACTGAAGCTTTCTTT
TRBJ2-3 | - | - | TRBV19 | CASSIDLGSLTDTQYF | TGTGCCAGTAGTATAGATCTGGGAAGCCTCACAGATACGCAGTATTTT
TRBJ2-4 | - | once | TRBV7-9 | CASSLGAAGLAKNIQYF | TGTGCCAGCAGCTTAGGGGCGGCAGGGTTGGCCAAAAACATTCAGTACTTC
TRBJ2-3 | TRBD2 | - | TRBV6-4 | CASSDSPAGGPADTQYF | TGTGCCAGCAGTGACTCACCAGCGGGAGGGCCAGCAGATACGCAGTATTTT
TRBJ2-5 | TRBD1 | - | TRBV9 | CASSDGTAQETQYF | TGTGCCAGCAGCGACGGGACAGCGCAAGAGACCCAGTACTTC
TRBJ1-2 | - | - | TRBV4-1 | CASSSLGQIYGYTF | TGCGCCAGCAGCTCCTTGGGGCAGATCTATGGCTACACCTTC
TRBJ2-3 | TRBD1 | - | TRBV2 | CASSDIRSTGTFGTDTQYF | TGTGCCAGCAGTGATATCCGGTCGACAGGGACCTTTGGCACAGATACGCAGTATTTT
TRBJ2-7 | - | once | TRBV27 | CASSWAGSGYEQYF | TGTGCCAGCAGCTGGGCCGGGAGCGGCTACGAGCAGTACTTC
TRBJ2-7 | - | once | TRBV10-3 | CAISETGSEQYF | TGTGCCATCAGCGAGACCGGAAGCGAGCAGTACTTC
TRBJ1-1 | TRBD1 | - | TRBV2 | CASSLGQLNTEAFF | TGTGCCAGCAGCTTGGGACAGCTGAACACTGAAGCTTTCTTT
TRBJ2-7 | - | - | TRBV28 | CASRNWNGNAYEQYF | TGTGCCAGCAGGAATTGGAACGGAAATGCCTACGAGCAGTACTTC
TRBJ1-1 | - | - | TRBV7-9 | CASSPSEAEAFF | TGTGCCAGCAGCCCCTCGGAGGCTGAAGCTTTCTTT
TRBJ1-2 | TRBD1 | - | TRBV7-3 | CASSISGTGDYGYTF | TGTGCCAGCAGCATATCCGGGACAGGAGACTATGGCTACACCTTC
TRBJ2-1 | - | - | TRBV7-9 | CASSGNPSGSSSYNEQFF | TGTGCCAGCAGCGGAAACCCTTCGGGCTCTAGCTCCTACAATGAGCAGTTCTTC
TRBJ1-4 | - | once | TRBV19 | CASSMGVATNEKLFF | TGTGCCAGTAGTATGGGCGTTGCAACTAATGAAAAACTGTTTTTT
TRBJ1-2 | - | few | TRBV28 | CASSFPGTVYGYTF | TGTGCCAGCAGTTTCCCTGGGACGGTCTATGGCTACACCTTC
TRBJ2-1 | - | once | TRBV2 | CASRRFANNEQFF | TGTGCCAGCAGACGATTCGCCAACAATGAGCAGTTCTTC
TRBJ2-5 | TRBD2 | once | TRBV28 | CASSLPASGTSGSIGETQYF | TGTGCCAGCAGTTTACCCGCGTCCGGGACTAGCGGGAGCATTGGAGAGACCCAGTACTTC
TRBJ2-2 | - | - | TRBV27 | CASTEVWGLHAGELFF | TGTGCCAGCACCGAGGTTTGGGGGCTCCATGCCGGGGAGCTGTTTTTT
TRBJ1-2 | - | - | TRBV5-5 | CASSFGVQGYGYTF | TGTGCCAGCAGCTTTGGTGTCCAGGGCTATGGCTACACCTTC
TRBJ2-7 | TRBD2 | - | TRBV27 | CASSFNSGNHEQYF | TGTGCCAGCAGTTTTAACAGCGGGAACCACGAGCAGTACTTC
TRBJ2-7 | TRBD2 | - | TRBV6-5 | CASSYLGGKVYEQYF | TGTGCCAGCAGTTATTTGGGAGGGAAAGTCTACGAGCAGTACTTC
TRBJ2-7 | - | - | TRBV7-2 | CASSLGGVSPYEQYF | TGTGCCAGCAGCTTAGGGGGGGTGTCCCCCTACGAGCAGTACTTC
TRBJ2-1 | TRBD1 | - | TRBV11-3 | CASSSVEQGAGEQFF | TGTGCCAGCAGCTCTGTGGAGCAGGGGGCGGGGGAGCAGTTCTTC
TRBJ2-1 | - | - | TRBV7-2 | CASSLADVREGINEQFF | TGTGCCAGCAGCTTAGCTGATGTCCGGGAAGGGATCAATGAGCAGTTCTTC
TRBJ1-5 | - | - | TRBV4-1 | CASSPGQYNQPQHF | TGCGCCAGCAGCCCTGGACAGTACAATCAGCCCCAGCATTTT
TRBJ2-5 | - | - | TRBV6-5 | CASSYNTEETQYF | TGTGCCAGCAGTTATAACACGGAGGAGACCCAGTACTTC
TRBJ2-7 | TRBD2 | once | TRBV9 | CASSVAASGRYEQYF | TGTGCCAGCAGCGTAGCTGCTAGCGGGAGGTACGAGCAGTACTTC
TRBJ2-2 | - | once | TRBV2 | CAILSGNTGELFF | TGTGCCATACTTAGCGGTAACACCGGGGAGCTGTTTTTT
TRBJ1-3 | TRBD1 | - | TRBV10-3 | CAISDPGQGDGNTIYF | TGTGCCATCAGTGACCCCGGACAGGGGGACGGAAACACCATATATTTT
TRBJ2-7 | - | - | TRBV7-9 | CASSYLPGDYEQYF | TGTGCCAGCAGCTATCTCCCGGGAGACTACGAGCAGTACTTC
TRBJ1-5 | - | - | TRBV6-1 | CASQDRTLNQPQHF | TGTGCCAGCCAAGATAGGACACTCAATCAGCCCCAGCATTTT
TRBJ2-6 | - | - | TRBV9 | CASSPRSFWSASSGANVLTF | TGTGCCAGCAGCCCAAGGAGTTTTTGGTCGGCCTCCTCTGGGGCCAACGTCCTGACTTTC
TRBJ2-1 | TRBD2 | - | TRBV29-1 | CSVEVPGGPHEQFF | TGCAGCGTTGAAGTCCCGGGAGGGCCCCATGAGCAGTTCTTC
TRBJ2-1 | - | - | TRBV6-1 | CAIRPLGGPDNEQFF | TGTGCCATCCGTCCGTTGGGAGGTCCCGACAATGAGCAGTTCTTC
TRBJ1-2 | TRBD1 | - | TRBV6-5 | CASSLGQGGNYGYTF | TGTGCCAGCAGTTTAGGGCAGGGGGGGAACTATGGCTACACCTTC
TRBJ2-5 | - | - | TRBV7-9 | CASSLVERRDQETQYF | TGTGCCAGCAGCTTAGTCGAGAGGCGAGACCAAGAGACCCAGTACTTC
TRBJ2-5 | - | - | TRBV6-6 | CASSYSNLGETQYF | TGTGCCAGCAGTTACTCGAATCTCGGGGAGACCCAGTACTTC
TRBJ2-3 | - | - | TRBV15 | CATTPGLSTDTQYF | TGTGCCACCACCCCGGGCCTTAGCACAGATACGCAGTATTTT
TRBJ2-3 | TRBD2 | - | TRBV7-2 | CASSLVAGPRTDTQYF | TGTGCCAGCAGCTTAGTAGCGGGACCTCGCACAGATACGCAGTATTTT
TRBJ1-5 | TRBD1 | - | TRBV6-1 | CASGGTGVGNQPQHF | TGTGCCAGCGGAGGGACAGGGGTGGGCAATCAGCCCCAGCATTTT
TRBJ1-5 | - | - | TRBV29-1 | CSVVTGDSNQPQHF | TGCAGCGTTGTTACAGGAGATAGCAATCAGCCCCAGCATTTT
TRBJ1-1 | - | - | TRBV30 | CAWSPFGVNTEAFF | TGTGCCTGGAGTCCCTTTGGGGTGAACACTGAAGCTTTCTTT